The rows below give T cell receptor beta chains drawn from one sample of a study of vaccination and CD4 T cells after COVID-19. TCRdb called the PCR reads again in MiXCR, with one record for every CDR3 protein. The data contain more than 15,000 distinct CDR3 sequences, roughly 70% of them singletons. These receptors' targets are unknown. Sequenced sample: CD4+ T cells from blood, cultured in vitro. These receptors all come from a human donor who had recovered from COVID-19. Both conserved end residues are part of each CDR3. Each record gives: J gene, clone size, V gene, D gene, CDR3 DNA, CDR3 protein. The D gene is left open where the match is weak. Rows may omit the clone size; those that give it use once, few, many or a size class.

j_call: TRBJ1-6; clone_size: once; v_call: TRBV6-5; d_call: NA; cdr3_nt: TGTGCCAGCAGTTACGCTGGACAGTTCCGCCGCTCCTATAATTCACCCCTCCACTTT; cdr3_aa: CASSYAGQFRRSYNSPLHF
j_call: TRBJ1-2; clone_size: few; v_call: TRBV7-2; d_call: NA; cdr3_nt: TGTGCCAGCAGCTGGGACTCTCGGGGCTACACCTTC; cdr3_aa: CASSWDSRGYTF
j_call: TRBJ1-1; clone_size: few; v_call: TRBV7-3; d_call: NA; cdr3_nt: TGTGCCAGCAGCTTAAACCTTCTCCCCCGGGCTGGTACTGAAGCTTTCTTT; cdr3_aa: CASSLNLLPRAGTEAFF
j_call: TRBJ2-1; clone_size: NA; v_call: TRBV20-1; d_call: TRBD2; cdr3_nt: TGCAGTGCTAGAGGGGCTAGCGGGATGGGTGAGCAGTTCTTC; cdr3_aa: CSARGASGMGEQFF
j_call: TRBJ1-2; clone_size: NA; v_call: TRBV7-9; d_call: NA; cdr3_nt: TGTGCCAGCAGCTTTTCAGGGGACTATGGCTACACCTTC; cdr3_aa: CASSFSGDYGYTF
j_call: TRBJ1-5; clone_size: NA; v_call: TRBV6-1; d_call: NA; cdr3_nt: TGTGCCAGCAGCTGGACGGCGATGGGCAATCAGTCCCAGCATTTT; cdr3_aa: CASSWTAMGNQSQHF
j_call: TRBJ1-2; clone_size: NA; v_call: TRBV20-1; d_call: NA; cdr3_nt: TGCAGTGCTAGAGAAAGGGGCGGAGGCTACACCTTC; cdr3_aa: CSARERGGGYTF
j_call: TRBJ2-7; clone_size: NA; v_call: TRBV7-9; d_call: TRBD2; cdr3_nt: TGTGCCAGCACCCCGGGGGGGTCCTACGAGCAGTACTTC; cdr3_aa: CASTPGGSYEQYF
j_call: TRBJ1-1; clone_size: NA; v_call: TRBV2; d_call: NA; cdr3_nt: TGTGCCAGCAGTCCCCAATTGGGGCTGGGGACTGAAGCTTTCTTT; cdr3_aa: CASSPQLGLGTEAFF
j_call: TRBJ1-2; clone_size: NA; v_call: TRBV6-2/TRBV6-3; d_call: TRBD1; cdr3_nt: TGTGCCAGCAGTTACTCGGGGACAGGGGGAAGAAATGGCTACACCTTC; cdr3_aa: CASSYSGTGGRNGYTF
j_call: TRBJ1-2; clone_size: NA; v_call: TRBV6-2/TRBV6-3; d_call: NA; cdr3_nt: TGTGCCAGCAGGGCTGGGGGAAACTATGGCTACACCTTC; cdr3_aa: CASRAGGNYGYTF
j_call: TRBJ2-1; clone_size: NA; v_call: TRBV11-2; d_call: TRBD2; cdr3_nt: TGTGCCAGCAGCTTTAGAAGCGGGGTCAGCTCCTACAATGAGCAGTTCTTC; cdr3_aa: CASSFRSGVSSYNEQFF
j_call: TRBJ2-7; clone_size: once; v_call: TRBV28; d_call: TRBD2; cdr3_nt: TGTGCCAGCAGTAAATCTAGCGGGAGGGGCCTTCGGGACGAGCAGTACTTC; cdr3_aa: CASSKSSGRGLRDEQYF
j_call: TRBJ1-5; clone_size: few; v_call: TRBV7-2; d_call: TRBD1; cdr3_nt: TGTGCCAGCAGCTTGGGATCCGGGACAGGCAATCAGCCCCAGCATTTT; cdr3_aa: CASSLGSGTGNQPQHF
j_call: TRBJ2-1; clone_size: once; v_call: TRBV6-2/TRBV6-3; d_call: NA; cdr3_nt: TGTGCCAGCGTTCGGGGACTGGGGCGCGAGCAGTTCTTC; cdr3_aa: CASVRGLGREQFF
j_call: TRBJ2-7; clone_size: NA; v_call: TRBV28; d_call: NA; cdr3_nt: TGTGCCAGCAGTACTTCCTACGAGCAGTACTTC; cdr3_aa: CASSTSYEQYF
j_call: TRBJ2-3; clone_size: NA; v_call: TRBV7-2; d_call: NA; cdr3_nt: TGTGCCAGCAGCTTAGTAGGGGTGGGGACGCAGTATTTT; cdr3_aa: CASSLVGVGTQYF
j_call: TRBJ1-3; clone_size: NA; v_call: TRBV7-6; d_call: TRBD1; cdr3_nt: TGTGCCAGCAGCTTAGAGGCCAGGGGGCTGGGAAACACCATATATTTT; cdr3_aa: CASSLEARGLGNTIYF
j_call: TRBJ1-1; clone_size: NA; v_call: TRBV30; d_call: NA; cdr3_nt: TGTGCCTGGAGTGAAGCAGGGCACACTGAAGCTTTCTTT; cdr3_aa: CAWSEAGHTEAFF
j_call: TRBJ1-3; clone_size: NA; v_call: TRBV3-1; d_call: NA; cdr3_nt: TGTGCCAGCAGCCAAGTCTCGGGGGAAAACACCATATATTTT; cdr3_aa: CASSQVSGENTIYF
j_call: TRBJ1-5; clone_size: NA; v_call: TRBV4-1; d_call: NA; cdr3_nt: TGCGCCAGCAGCCAAGGGGGGTTTACTGGGTCTGTAATCCAGCCCCAGCATTTT; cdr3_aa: CASSQGGFTGSVIQPQHF
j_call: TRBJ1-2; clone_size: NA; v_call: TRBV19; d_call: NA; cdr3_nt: TGTGCCAGTAGTACCGACAGATTACCTAACTATGGCTACACCTTC; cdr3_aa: CASSTDRLPNYGYTF
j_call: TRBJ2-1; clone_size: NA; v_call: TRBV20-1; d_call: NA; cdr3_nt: TGCAGTGCTAGAGGGTCGGGTAAGCAGTTCTTC; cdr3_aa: CSARGSGKQFF
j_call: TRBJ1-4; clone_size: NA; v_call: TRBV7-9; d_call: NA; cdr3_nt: TGTGCCAGCAGAACTACAGGTGGGAGTGAAAAACTGTTTTTT; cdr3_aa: CASRTTGGSEKLFF
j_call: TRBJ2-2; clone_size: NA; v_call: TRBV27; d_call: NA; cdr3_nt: TGTGCCAGCAGTTTGGCGCCCACCGGGGAGCTGTTTTTT; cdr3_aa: CASSLAPTGELFF
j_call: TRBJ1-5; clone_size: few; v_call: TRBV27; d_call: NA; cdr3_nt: TGTGCCAGCTTTCAGGCGATTCGGGCAGGCTTCAGGAATCAGCCCCAGCATTTT; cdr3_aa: CASFQAIRAGFRNQPQHF
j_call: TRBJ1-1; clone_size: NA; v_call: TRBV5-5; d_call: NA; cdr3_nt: TGTGCCAGCAGCCTCTGGGGGAACACTGAAGCTTTCTTT; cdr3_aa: CASSLWGNTEAFF
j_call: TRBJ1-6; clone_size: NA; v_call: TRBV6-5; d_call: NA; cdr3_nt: TGTGCCAGCAGTTTGGGGCCCGGCGGCTCACCCCTCCACTTT; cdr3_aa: CASSLGPGGSPLHF
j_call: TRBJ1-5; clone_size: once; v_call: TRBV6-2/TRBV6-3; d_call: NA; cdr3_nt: TGTGCCAGCAGACTCGGGGTTAGCAATCAGCCCCAGCATTTT; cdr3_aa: CASRLGVSNQPQHF
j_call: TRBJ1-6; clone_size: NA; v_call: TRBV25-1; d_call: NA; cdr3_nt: TGTGCCAGCAGCTTACAGGGACGGGGCTATAATTCACCCCTCCACTTT; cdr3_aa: CASSLQGRGYNSPLHF